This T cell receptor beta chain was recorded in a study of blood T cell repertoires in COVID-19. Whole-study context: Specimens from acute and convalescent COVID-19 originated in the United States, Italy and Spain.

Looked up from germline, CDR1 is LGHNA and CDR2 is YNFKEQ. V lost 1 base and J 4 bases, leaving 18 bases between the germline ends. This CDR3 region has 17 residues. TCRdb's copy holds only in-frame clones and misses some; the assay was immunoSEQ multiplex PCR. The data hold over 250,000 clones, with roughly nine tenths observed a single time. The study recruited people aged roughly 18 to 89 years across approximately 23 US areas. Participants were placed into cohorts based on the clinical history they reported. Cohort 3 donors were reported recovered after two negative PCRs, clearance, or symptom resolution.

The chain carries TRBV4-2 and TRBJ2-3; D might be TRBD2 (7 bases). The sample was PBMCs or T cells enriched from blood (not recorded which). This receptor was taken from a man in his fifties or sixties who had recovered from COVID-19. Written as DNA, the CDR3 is TGTGCCAGCAGCCAAGTCGACGTTGGGGGGGCTGCAGATACGCAGTATTTT. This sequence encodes CASSQVDVGGAADTQYF.